This T cell receptor (beta chain) came from a study of blood T cell repertoires in COVID-19. On the study more broadly: The origin of the acute and convalescent COVID-19 samples was the United States, Italy and Spain. Sources were T cells, B-cell-depleted T cells, or PBMCs; the material itself was cDNA or gDNA.

Germline V gene data show CDR1 as SGHRS and CDR2 as YFSETQ. V shed 2 bases and J 3 bases; nucleotides not matched to a gene: 4. CDR3 length equals 14 residues. Original methodology: Using reference gene primer amplification, nucleated cell counts were estimated. Data came from immunoSEQ multiplex PCR; TCRdb stores just in-frame clones and leaves some out. The V and J calls and clone size were taken over from that table, and D and trimming were inferred from the DNA. The table lists fewer than 120,000 clones, around 90% of them singletons. The sample consisted of peripheral blood. The TCR sequence derives from a human donor in a cohort sampled during active COVID-19. V usage is TRBV5-1 and J usage is TRBJ2-5; 7 nucleotides match TRBD2. CDR3 in amino acids: CASSFGAGEETQYF. The CDR3 region has the DNA TGCGCCAGCAGCTTTGGGGCGGGGGAAGAGACCCAGTACTTC.